This T cell receptor beta chain was sequenced during a study of OX40 agonist ivuxolimab in advanced cancers. Background on the study: Antecedent anti-PD-1, anti-PD-L1 or anti-CTLA-4 therapy was permissible, with roughly 40% having received some.

Trimming pared 4 bases from V and 5 bases from J, leaving 15 bases between. The CDR3 spans 14 residues. Germline-derived CDR1 and CDR2 are SGHNT and YYREEE (reference sequence). Here immunoSEQ multiplex PCR was the method, and the copy in TCRdb shows in-frame clones only, minus some. This sample has tens of thousands of clones; about 89% occur once, and the top ten carry 4% to 5%. Overall study results and limits: Clonal expansion in partial responders at 0.1-3.0 mg/kg ranked among the lowest.

About this clone itself: Its antigen is not identified.

Here the sequenced sample was CD4+ or CD8+ T cells sorted from blood, taken in a trial of the OX40 agonist ivuxolimab. This receptor was obtained from an adult with an advanced solid tumor such as melanoma, head and neck, liver or kidney cancer. This chain uses TRBV5-4 with TRBJ1-2, with a possible D match to TRBD1 (6 bases). The CDR3 reads CASSEWTVGYGYTF. Written as DNA, the CDR3 is TGTGCCAGCAGCGAATGGACAGTAGGTTATGGCTACACCTTC.